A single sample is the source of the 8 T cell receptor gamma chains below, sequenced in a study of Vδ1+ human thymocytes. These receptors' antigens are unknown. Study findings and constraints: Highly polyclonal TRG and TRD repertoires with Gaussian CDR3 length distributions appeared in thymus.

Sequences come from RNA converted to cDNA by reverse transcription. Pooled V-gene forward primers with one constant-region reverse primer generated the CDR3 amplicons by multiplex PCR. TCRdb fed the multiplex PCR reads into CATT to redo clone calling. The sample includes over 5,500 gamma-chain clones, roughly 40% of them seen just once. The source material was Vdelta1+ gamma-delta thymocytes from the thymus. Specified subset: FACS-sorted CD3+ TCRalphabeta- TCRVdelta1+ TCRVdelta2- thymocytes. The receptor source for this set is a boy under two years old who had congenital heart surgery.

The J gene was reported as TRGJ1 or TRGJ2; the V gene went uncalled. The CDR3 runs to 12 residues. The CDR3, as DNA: TGTGCCACCTTGGATTCCTCTTATAAGAAACTCTTT. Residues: CATLDSSYKKLF.

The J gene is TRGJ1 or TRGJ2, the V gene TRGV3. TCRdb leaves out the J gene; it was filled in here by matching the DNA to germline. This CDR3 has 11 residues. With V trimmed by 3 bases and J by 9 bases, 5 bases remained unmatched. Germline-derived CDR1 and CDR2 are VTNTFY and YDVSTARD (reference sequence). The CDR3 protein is CATWDGPKKLF. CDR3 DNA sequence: TGTGCCACCTGGGACGGACCTAAGAAACTCTTT.

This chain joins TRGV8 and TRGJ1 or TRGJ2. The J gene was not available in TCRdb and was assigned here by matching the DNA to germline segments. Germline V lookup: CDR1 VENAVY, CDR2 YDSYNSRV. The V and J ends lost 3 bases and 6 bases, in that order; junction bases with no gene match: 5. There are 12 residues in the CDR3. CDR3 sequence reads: CATWDRPYKKLF. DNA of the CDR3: TGTGCCACCTGGGATCGTCCTTATAAGAAACTCTTT.

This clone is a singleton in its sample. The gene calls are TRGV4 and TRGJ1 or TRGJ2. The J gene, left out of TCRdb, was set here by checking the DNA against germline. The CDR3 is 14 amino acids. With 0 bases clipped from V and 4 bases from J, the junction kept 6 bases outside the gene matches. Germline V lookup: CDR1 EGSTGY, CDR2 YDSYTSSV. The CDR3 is CATWDGPKYYKKLF. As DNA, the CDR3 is TGTGCCACCTGGGATGGGCCAAAATATTATAAGAAACTCTTT.

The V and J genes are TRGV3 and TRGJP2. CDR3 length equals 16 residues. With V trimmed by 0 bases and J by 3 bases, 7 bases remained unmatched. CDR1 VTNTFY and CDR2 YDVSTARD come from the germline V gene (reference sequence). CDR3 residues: CATWDRLPRSDWIKTF. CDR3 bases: TGTGCCACCTGGGACAGGCTTCCCCGTAGTGATTGGATCAAGACGTTT.

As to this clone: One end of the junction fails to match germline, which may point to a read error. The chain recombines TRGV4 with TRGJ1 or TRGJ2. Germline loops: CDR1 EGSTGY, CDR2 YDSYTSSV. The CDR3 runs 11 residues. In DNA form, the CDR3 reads TGTGCCATCTGGGGGGGTTATAAGAAACTCTTT. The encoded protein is CAIWGGYKKLF.

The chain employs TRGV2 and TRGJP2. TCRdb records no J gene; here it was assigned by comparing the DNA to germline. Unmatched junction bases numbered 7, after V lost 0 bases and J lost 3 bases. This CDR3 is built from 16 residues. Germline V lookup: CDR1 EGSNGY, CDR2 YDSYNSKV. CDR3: CATWDGRRGSDWIKTF. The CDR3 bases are TGTGCCACCTGGGACGGGCGGAGAGGTAGTGATTGGATCAAGACGTTT.

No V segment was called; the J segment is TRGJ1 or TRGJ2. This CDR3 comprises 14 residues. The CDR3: CATWDGQEGYKKLF. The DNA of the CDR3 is TGTGCCACCTGGGATGGGCAGGAGGGATATAAGAAACTCTTT.